This T cell receptor (beta chain) is from a study of human T cells and chemical hapten exposure. Study as a whole: Alopecia universalis, totalis or areata was present in patients who were mostly female.

Attachment of unique molecular identifiers to individual cDNA molecules was performed in the library. TCRdb analysed the RACE reads with MiXCR anew, one entry per CDR3 protein. The table shows 85,000 to 100,000 distinct CDR3 sequences, with 27% occurring only once. Time point meaning: patch test 3, about 24 weeks after DPC sensitization. This sample's treatment: therapeutic diphenylcyclopropenone sensitization with weekly scalp DPC. Germline assignment: CDR1 LNHNV and CDR2 YYDKDF (reference sequence). CDR3 length equals 14 residues. The trim removed 1 base at V and 5 bases at J, leaving 4 bases unmatched.

This TCR derives from a man aged 40-49 years with alopecia areata. Some clones in this sample may be carry-over from other donors' samples. The chain employs TRBV15 and TRBJ2-5, with 7 bases aligning to TRBD2. The sequencing here drew on whole blood, taken in connection with sensitization to the hapten diphenylcyclopropenone (DPC). CDR3 residues: CATSRVREGETQYF. The CDR3 nucleotides read TGTGCCACCAGCAGAGTTAGGGAGGGCGAGACCCAGTACTTC. The full variable domain, with the rest looked up from reference TRBV15 and TRBJ2-5, is DAMVIQNPRYQVTQFGKPVTLSCSQTLNHNVMYWYQQKSSQAPKLLFHYYDKDFNNEADTPDNFQSRRPNTSFCFLDIRSPGLGDTAMYLCATSRVREGETQYFGPGTRLLVL.